Below, 25 T cell receptor beta chains from the same sample are listed, as sequenced in a study of T cell changes during pregnancy in multiple sclerosis. Using immunoSEQ multiplex PCR, the repertoire was profiled, and TCRdb retains in-frame clones only, with some absent. The repertoire holds 35,000 to 50,000 clones, with roughly nine tenths as singletons. The source material was CD4+ T cells from peripheral blood mononuclear cells, sampled after pregnancy. Every receptor here comes from a female donor with multiple sclerosis, enrolled in a pregnancy study.

The chain couples TRBV5-1 to TRBJ2-1, with 8 positions matching TRBD2. The junction had 7 bases not matched to a gene; V was cut back by 2 bases and J by 6 bases. The germline gives CDR1 SGHRS, CDR2 YFSETQ. This CDR3 is 15 amino acids long. The CDR3 reads CASSFEGLAGNEQFF. CDR3 nucleotide sequence: TGCGCCAGCAGCTTCGAAGGGCTAGCGGGCAATGAGCAGTTCTTC. Full variable domain (outside the CDR3, taken from reference TRBV5-1 and TRBJ2-1): KAGVTQTPRYLIKTRGQQVTLSCSPISGHRSVSWYQQTPGQGLQFLFEYFSETQRNKGNFPGRFSGRQFSNSRSEMNVSTLELGDSALYLCASSFEGLAGNEQFFGPGTRLTVL.

This clone occurred once. This rearrangement joins TRBV11-2 to TRBJ2-3; unclear D gene. V lost 2 bases, J lost 7 bases, and 10 bases lay in between. Germline CDR1 and CDR2: SGHAT and FQNNGV. The length of the CDR3 is 13 residues. DNA for the CDR3: TGTGCCAGCAGCTTACAGAATCCCCATACGCAGTATTTT. Translation gives CASSLQNPHTQYF.

This clone has a single count. This chain links TRBV5-1 with TRBJ2-1; TRBD1 agrees at 8 bases. Trimming at V came to 4 bases and at J to 2 bases, leaving 8 bases not matched to a gene. CDR1 and CDR2 (germline): SGHRS, YFSETQ. The CDR3 covers 16 residues. Here the CDR3 reads CASSTNGQGAYNEQFF. DNA for the CDR3: TGCGCCAGCAGCACGAACGGACAGGGCGCCTACAATGAGCAGTTCTTC.

The chain combines TRBV5-1 with TRBJ2-7, with 8 bases identical to TRBD1. After removal of 0 bases from V and 5 bases from J, the junction contained 7 bases not matched to a gene. Germline V gives CDR1 SGHRS, CDR2 YFSETQ. This CDR3 contains 15 residues. The CDR3 DNA reads TGCGCCAGCAGCTTGGCTAGGACAGGGATCGACGAGCAGTACTTC. Amino acids: CASSLARTGIDEQYF.

As DNA, the CDR3 is TGTGCCAGCAGCGTTTTTACTAGCGGTTACAATGAGCAGTTCTTC. It yields the protein CASSVFTSGYNEQFF. The rearrangement uses TRBV9 and TRBJ2-1, with 8 bases fitting TRBD2. The V gene end was trimmed by 2 bases and the J gene end by 4 bases; junction bases not matched to a gene: 5. The CDR3 runs 15 residues. Germline V gene data show CDR1 as SGDLS and CDR2 as YYNGEE.

The gene calls are TRBV6-6 and TRBJ2-5; 7 bases line up with TRBD1. V was clipped by 5 bases and J by 1 base; unmatched bases: 7. The CDR3 sequence is 15 residues long. Germline CDR1 and CDR2: MNHNY and SVGAGI (reference sequence). CDR3 coding DNA: TGTGCCAGCAGTCTTACCCGGACAGGCCAAGAGACCCAGTACTTC. It translates to CASSLTRTGQETQYF.

The chain uses TRBV6-6 and TRBJ1-2; TRBD1 aligns across 7 bases. From germline, CDR1 is MNHNY and CDR2 SVGAGI (reference sequence). Trimming cost V 6 bases and J 6 bases; bases outside gene matches: 10. This CDR3 comprises 14 residues. The CDR3 sequence is CASSLGTERDGYTF. The CDR3, as DNA: TGTGCCAGCAGCCTCGGGACAGAGAGAGATGGCTACACCTTC.

J is TRBJ1-1 and V is TRBV2; perhaps TRBD1 as D (6 bases). Germline V gene data show CDR1 as SNHLY and CDR2 as FYNNEI. V was trimmed by 3 bases and J by 4 bases, leaving 6 bases between them. The CDR3 covers 12 residues. The CDR3, as DNA: TGTGCCAGCAGTGACAGGGGCACTGAAGCTTTCTTT. Protein sequence: CASSDRGTEAFF. The full variable domain, rest sourced from reference TRBV2 and TRBJ1-1, is EPEVTQTPSHQVTQMGQEVILRCVPISNHLYFYWYRQILGQKVEFLVSFYNNEISEKSEIFDDQFSVERPDGSNFTLKIRSTKLEDSAMYFCASSDRGTEAFFGQGTRLTVV.

This clone is a singleton in its sample. The chain couples TRBV5-1 to TRBJ2-3, with D possibly matching TRBD2 (6 bases). Looked up from germline, CDR1 is SGHRS and CDR2 is YFSETQ. Trimming pared 7 bases from V and 2 bases from J, leaving 17 bases between. The CDR3 contains 15 residues. CDR3 in DNA: TGCGCCAGCTCCCCCGGGACTTTGGCCACAGATACGCAGTATTTT. This gives the protein CASSPGTLATDTQYF.

The chain couples TRBV27 to TRBJ2-7, with D possibly TRBD1 on 6 matching bases. Trimming removed 8 bases from V and 5 bases from J, with 13 bases in between. This CDR3 region has 12 residues. Germline assignment: CDR1 MNHEY and CDR2 SMNVEV (reference sequence). The CDR3 sequence: CASSTGIHEQYF. The CDR3 DNA reads TGTGCCAGCTCTACAGGGATTCACGAGCAGTACTTC.

V and J are TRBV5-6 and TRBJ1-2, with TRBD1 matching over 10 bases. The germline CDR1 and CDR2 sequences are SGHDT and YYEEEE. The CDR3 has 15 amino acids. V dropped 7 bases and J dropped 4; count of bases not matched to a gene: 10. This CDR3 is CASAPGQGSFYGYTF. CDR3 sequence (DNA): TGTGCCAGCGCCCCGGGACAGGGGTCCTTCTATGGCTACACCTTC.

The chain uses TRBV4-2 and TRBJ1-5; D may be TRBD1 (5 bases). The germline CDR1 and CDR2 sequences are LGHNA and YNFKEQ. Trimming removed 4 bases at V and 4 bases at J, with 14 bases between. The CDR3 is 15 residues long. CDR3 DNA sequence: TGTGCCAGCAGCCTGGAAGGCGGGGGAAATCAGCCCCAGCATTTT. Amino acid sequence: CASSLEGGGNQPQHF.

This sequence joins TRBV10-1 and TRBJ2-3; perhaps TRBD2 as D (6 bases). The CDR3 is made up of 15 amino acids. Germline V gives CDR1 WNHNN, CDR2 SYGVQD (reference sequence). The germline V and J ends were trimmed by 8 bases and 0 bases, with 15 bases remaining between them. CDR3 residues: CASSGGVRSTDTQYF. CDR3 bases: TGCGCCAGCTCCGGAGGGGTCAGAAGCACAGATACGCAGTATTTT.

This chain links TRBV2 with TRBJ2-3; D may be TRBD2 (6 bases). CDR3 size: 13 residues. With 6 bases removed from V and 1 base from J, the gap between germline ends came to 8 bases. Germline CDR1 is SNHLY and CDR2 is FYNNEI. The CDR3 sequence: CASSASGTDTQYF. The CDR3 nucleotides are TGTGCCAGCAGCGCTAGCGGCACAGATACGCAGTATTTT.

This rearrangement joins TRBV5-4 to TRBJ2-1, with TRBD2 identical over 8 bases. The V gene's germline CDR1 is SGHNT and CDR2 YYREEE (reference sequence). This CDR3 region has 15 residues. J gave up 4 bases and V 4 bases, and 7 bases lay outside the gene matches. The CDR3 loop is CASSRSSGEYNEQFF. CDR3 bases: TGTGCCAGCAGCCGCAGTAGCGGGGAATACAATGAGCAGTTCTTC.

The chain uses TRBV5-5 and TRBJ2-3; D is undetermined. Trimming pared 0 bases from V and 0 bases from J, leaving 5 bases between. CDR3 size: 14 residues. In germline, CDR1 is SGHKS, CDR2 YYEKEE (reference sequence). This CDR3 is CASSLDPSTDTQYF. CDR3 nucleotide sequence: TGTGCCAGCAGCTTGGATCCTAGCACAGATACGCAGTATTTT. The variable domain in full, with the rest retrieved from reference TRBV5-5 and TRBJ2-3, is DAGVTQSPTHLIKTRGQQVTLRCSPISGHKSVSWYQQVLGQGPQFIFQYYEKEERGRGNFPDRFSARQFPNYSSELNVNALLLGDSALYLCASSLDPSTDTQYFGPGTRLTVL.

This clone was observed a single time. CDR3 protein: CASSQSTGRGTEAFF. For the CDR3, the DNA is TGCGCCAGCAGCCAGTCGACAGGGCGCGGAACTGAAGCTTTCTTT. The chain recombines TRBV4-3 with TRBJ1-1; 7 bases align to TRBD1. The germline V gene encodes CDR1 LGHNA and CDR2 YSLEER. The V segment lost 3 bases and the J segment 5 bases; nucleotides outside the gene matches: 9. The CDR3 sequence is 15 residues long.

The chain links TRBV4-3 to TRBJ1-1, with 8 bases identical to TRBD1. Per the germline V gene, CDR1 is LGHNA and CDR2 is YSLEER. The CDR3 covers 15 residues. Trimming at V came to 3 bases and at J to 0 bases, leaving 3 bases not matched to a gene. CDR3: CASSHAGQVNTEAFF. Here the CDR3 DNA reads TGCGCCAGCAGCCATGCGGGACAGGTGAACACTGAAGCTTTCTTT.

This chain uses TRBV5-4 with TRBJ2-5, with TRBD1 matching over 8 bases. V trimming: 3 bases; J trimming: 5 bases; junction bases outside the gene matches: 3. The CDR3 covers 13 residues. The germline V gene encodes CDR1 SGHNT and CDR2 YYREEE (reference sequence). The DNA for the CDR3 is TGTGCCAGCAGCTCAGGGGGCCTGGAGACCCAGTACTTC. Protein product: CASSSGGLETQYF.

The gene calls are TRBV4-1 and TRBJ2-7, with D possibly TRBD1 on 5 matching bases. The CDR3 contains 17 residues. The germline V and J ends were trimmed by 0 bases and 3 bases, with 18 bases remaining between them. Germline CDR1 reads MGHRA; CDR2 reads YSYEKL. The CDR3 here is CASSQDTAGLPFYEQYF. The CDR3 DNA reads TGCGCCAGCAGCCAAGATACGGCAGGGCTCCCCTTCTACGAGCAGTACTTC.

The genes are TRBV11-2 and TRBJ1-4; D perhaps matches TRBD1 (5 bases). The germline V and J ends were trimmed by 5 bases and 5 bases, with 18 bases remaining between them. Looked up from germline, CDR1 is SGHAT and CDR2 is FQNNGV. The CDR3 is 16 residues long. CDR3 protein: CASSAHGGGGNEKLFF. The CDR3 nucleotides read TGTGCCAGCAGCGCACACGGGGGGGGAGGGAATGAAAAACTGTTTTTT.

The V and J genes are TRBV11-1 and TRBJ2-5, with 8 positions matching TRBD1. Germline CDR1 is SGHAT and CDR2 is FQDESV (reference sequence). Trimming removed 4 bases from V and 2 bases from J; junction bases left unmatched: 3. The CDR3 spans 14 residues. The CDR3 nucleotides read TGTGCCAGCAGCTCAAGGACAGGGCAAGAGACCCAGTACTTC. This gives the protein CASSSRTGQETQYF.

V usage is TRBV10-2 and J usage is TRBJ1-5; 9 bases are shared with TRBD1. V dropped 6 bases and J dropped 4; count of bases not matched to a gene: 7. This CDR3 has 15 amino acids. The germline V gene has CDR1 WSHSY and CDR2 SAAADI. The CDR3 bases are TGCGCCAGCAGCGCAGGGACAGGGAAGAATCAGCCCCAGCATTTT. It codes for CASSAGTGKNQPQHF.

A single count supports this clone. This sequence joins TRBV19 and TRBJ2-3, with D tentatively TRBD1 (5 bases). Between the trimmed V and J ends, which lost 8 bases and 1 base, there was a span of 19 bases. There are 16 residues in the CDR3. CDR1 LNHDA and CDR2 SQIVND come from the germline V gene (reference sequence). Here the CDR3 DNA reads TGTGCCAGTGGTACGCCAGGCAGGGCGGGCACAGATACGCAGTATTTT. Protein product: CASGTPGRAGTDTQYF.

The chain recombines TRBV7-9 with TRBJ2-5; 7 nucleotides agree with TRBD2. The germline gives CDR1 SEHNR, CDR2 FQNEAQ (reference sequence). The V and J ends lost 3 bases and 5 bases, in that order; junction bases with no gene match: 6. This CDR3 spans 14 amino acids. This CDR3 is CASSFGLVPETQYF. CDR3 DNA sequence: TGTGCCAGCAGCTTTGGACTAGTCCCGGAGACCCAGTACTTC. The full variable domain, rest sourced from reference TRBV7-9 and TRBJ2-5, is DTGVSQNPRHKITKRGQNVTFRCDPISEHNRLYWYRQTLGQGPEFLTYFQNEAQLEKSRLLSDRFSAERPKGSFSTLEIQRTEQGDSAMYLCASSFGLVPETQYFGPGTRLLVL.